This TCR beta chain comes out of a study of T cell responses to AZD1222 COVID-19 vaccine. The repertoire was sequenced with immunoSEQ multiplex PCR; TCRdb's copy has only in-frame clones and lacks some. The sample includes 180,000 or so clones, under 95% of them seen just once. Whole-study findings and limits: Females made up more of the donors, who were largely white British, and clonal diversity may have come out too low. Spike-specific TCR breadth rose after two AZD1222 doses, and depth rose as well. In the spike-specific TCR repertoire, nearly half reportedly target unmutated variant regions. Vaccine-associated CD4 TCRs ranged over spike, dominating at 160-218 and 743-854.

The V gene lost 3 bases and the J gene lost 1 base, with 16 bases spanning the gap. Germline-derived CDR1 and CDR2 are GTSNPN and SVGIG (reference sequence). The CDR3 has 15 amino acids. This clone came up a few times. The target antigen is unknown. The input for sequencing was peripheral blood, taken 28 days after the second AZD1222 dose. The sequence derives from an adult who received the AZD1222 COVID-19 vaccine. V usage is TRBV30 and J usage is TRBJ2-7; TRBD1 or TRBD2 may be the D gene (5 bases each). The DNA for the CDR3 is TGTGCCTGGAGGGGGGTAGGGCGCCATTCCTACGAGCAGTACTTC. It is translated as CAWRGVGRHSYEQYF. The complete variable domain, with remaining parts taken from reference TRBV30 and TRBJ2-7, reads SQTIHQWPATLVQPVGSPLSLECTVEGTSNPNLYWYRQAAGRGLQLLFYSVGIGQISSEVPQNLSASRPQDRQFILSSKKLLLSDSGFYLCAWRGVGRHSYEQYFGPGTRLTVT.